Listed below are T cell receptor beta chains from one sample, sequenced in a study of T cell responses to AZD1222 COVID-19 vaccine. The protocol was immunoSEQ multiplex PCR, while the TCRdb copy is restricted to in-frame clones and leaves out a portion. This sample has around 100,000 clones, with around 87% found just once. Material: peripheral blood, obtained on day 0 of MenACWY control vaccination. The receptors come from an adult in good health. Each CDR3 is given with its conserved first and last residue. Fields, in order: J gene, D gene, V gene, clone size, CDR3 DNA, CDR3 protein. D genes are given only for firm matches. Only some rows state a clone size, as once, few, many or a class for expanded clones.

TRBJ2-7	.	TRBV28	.	TGTGCCAGCAGTTTGGGCTCTGATCCTAATCGATACGAGCAGTACTTC	CASSLGSDPNRYEQYF
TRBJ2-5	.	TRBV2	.	TGTGCCAGCAGCCCCGAGGCTGCGGGGAGAGAGACCCAGTACTTC	CASSPEAAGRETQYF
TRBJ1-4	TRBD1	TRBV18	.	TGTGCCAGCTCACCACGGCTCGAGACAGGGAGTGGTGAAAAACTGTTTTTT	CASSPRLETGSGEKLFF
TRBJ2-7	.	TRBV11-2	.	TGTGCCAGCAGCTTAGATCTTATACAGGCGAGCTCCTACGAGCAGTACTTC	CASSLDLIQASSYEQYF
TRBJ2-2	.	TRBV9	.	TGTGCCAGCAGCGCAGATGACAAGACCGGGGAGCTGTTTTTT	CASSADDKTGELFF
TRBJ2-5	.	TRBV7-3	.	TGTGCCAGCAGCTTAACGGGACGGCGAGAGACCCAGTACTTC	CASSLTGRRETQYF
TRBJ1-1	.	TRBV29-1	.	TGCAGCGTGAGGGGAGGGGGTAATGAAGCTTTCTTT	CSVRGGGNEAFF
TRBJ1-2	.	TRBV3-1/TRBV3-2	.	TGTGCCAGCAGCACGACGGACGGTTACTATGGCTACACCTTC	CASSTTDGYYGYTF
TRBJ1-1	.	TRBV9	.	TGTGCCAGCAGCGCCGGGACATTTAACACTGAAGCTTTCTTT	CASSAGTFNTEAFF
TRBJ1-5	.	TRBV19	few	TGTGCCAGTCGAAGGGCGGGGAATTGGGTCAATCAGCCCCAGCATTTT	CASRRAGNWVNQPQHF
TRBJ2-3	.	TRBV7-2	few	TGTGCCAGCAGCTTAGAGACGAGGGAGGTAGATACGCAGTATTTT	CASSLETREVDTQYF
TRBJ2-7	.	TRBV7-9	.	TGTGCCAGCAGCCCTTGGGGCTACGAGCAGTACTTC	CASSPWGYEQYF
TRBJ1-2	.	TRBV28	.	TGCGCCATATCCCATAACTATGGCTACACCTTC	CAISHNYGYTF
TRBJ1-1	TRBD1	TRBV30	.	TGTGCCTGGAAGCGACAGGGGAGGACTGAAGCTTTCTTT	CAWKRQGRTEAFF
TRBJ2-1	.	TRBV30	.	TGTGCCTGGAGTAGTGTAACTTCCGGGACAGAGCAGTTCTTC	CAWSSVTSGTEQFF
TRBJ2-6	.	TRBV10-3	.	TGTGCCACACAGGGAGCTGGGGCCAACGTCCTGACTTTC	CATQGAGANVLTF
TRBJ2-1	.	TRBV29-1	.	TGCAGCGTTGGGGCGGCGGGGCAACCAAGGAATGAGCAGTTCTTC	CSVGAAGQPRNEQFF
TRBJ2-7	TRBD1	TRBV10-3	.	TGTGCCATCGGGGGGAACAGGGGGGACTACGAGCAGTACTTC	CAIGGNRGDYEQYF
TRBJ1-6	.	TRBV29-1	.	TGCAGCGTTGGATTAACCCATAATTCACCCCTCCACTTT	CSVGLTHNSPLHF
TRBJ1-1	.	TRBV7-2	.	TGTGCCAGCAGCCTCCACGGCGGGGTCGGGTCCTCCCGAACTGAAGCTTTCTTT	CASSLHGGVGSSRTEAFF
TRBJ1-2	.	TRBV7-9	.	TGTGCCAGCAGCTTAGGGACAGCCAACTATGGCTACACCTTC	CASSLGTANYGYTF
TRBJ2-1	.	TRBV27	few	TGTGCCAGCAGTTTATCGCCGGGCAATGAGCAGTTCTTC	CASSLSPGNEQFF
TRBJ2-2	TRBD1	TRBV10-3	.	TGTGCCATCAGTGGACAGGGAGATGCCGGGGAGCTGTTTTTT	CAISGQGDAGELFF
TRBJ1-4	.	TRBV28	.	TGTGCCAGCAGATGGCGGGCAGGGGCCTATGGAGCTAACACAACTAATGAAAAACTGTTTTTT	CASRWRAGAYGANTTNEKLFF
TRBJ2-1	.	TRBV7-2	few	TGTGCCAGCAACCTACTAAACTTTTACAATGAGCAGTTCTTC	CASNLLNFYNEQFF
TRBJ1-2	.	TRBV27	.	TGTGCCAGCAGTACCGACCAACAGTATGGCTACACCTTC	CASSTDQQYGYTF
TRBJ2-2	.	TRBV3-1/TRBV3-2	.	TGTGCCAGCAGCCCTGGGGACGGGATCGGGGAGCTGTTTTTT	CASSPGDGIGELFF
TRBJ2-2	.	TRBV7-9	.	TGTGCCAGCAGCTTAGTGAATACGAACACCGGGGAGCTGTTTTTT	CASSLVNTNTGELFF
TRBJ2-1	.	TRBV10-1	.	TGCGCCAGCAGCCCCGGGACCCAGTACAATGAGCAGTTCTTC	CASSPGTQYNEQFF
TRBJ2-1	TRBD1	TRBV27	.	TGTGCCAGCAGTTCTCCAGACAGGGGAGGTGGGAATGAGCAGTTCTTC	CASSSPDRGGGNEQFF
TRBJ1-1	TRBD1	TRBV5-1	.	TGCGCCAGCAGCTTAGGGACAGGGGATTTGGCTGAAGCTTTCTTT	CASSLGTGDLAEAFF
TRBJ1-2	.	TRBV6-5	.	TGTGCCAGCAACCTACAGGGCGGTAGTGGCTACACCTTC	CASNLQGGSGYTF
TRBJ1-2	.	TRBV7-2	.	TGTGCCAGCAGCTTAGAGGCAGGGTACTATGGCTACACCTTC	CASSLEAGYYGYTF
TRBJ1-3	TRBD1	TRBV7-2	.	TGTGCCAGCAGCTTCGACAGGGTCGGCTCTGGAAACACCATATATTTT	CASSFDRVGSGNTIYF
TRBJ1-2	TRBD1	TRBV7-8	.	TGTGCCAGCAGCTTGGGCCCAGGGGGATATGGCTACACCTTC	CASSLGPGGYGYTF
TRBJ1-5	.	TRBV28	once	TGTGCCACACGGGGCCAACATCAGCCCCAGCATTTT	CATRGQHQPQHF
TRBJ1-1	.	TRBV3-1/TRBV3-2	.	TGTGCCAGCAGCCAAGATCCTTATGGGAACACTGAAGCTTTCTTT	CASSQDPYGNTEAFF